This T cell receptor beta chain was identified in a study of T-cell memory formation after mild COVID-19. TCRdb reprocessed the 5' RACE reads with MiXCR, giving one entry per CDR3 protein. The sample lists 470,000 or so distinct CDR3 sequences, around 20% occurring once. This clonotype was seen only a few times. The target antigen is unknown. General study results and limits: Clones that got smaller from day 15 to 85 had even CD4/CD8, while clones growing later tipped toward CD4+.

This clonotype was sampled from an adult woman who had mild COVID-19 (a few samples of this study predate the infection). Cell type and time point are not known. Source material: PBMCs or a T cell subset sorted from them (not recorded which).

The CDR3 protein is CASSQGHRDRGASPLHF. The CDR3 DNA reads as TGCGCCAGCAGCCAAGGACACCGGGACAGGGGAGCTTCACCCCTCCACTTT. The V gene is TRBV5-1, the J gene TRBJ1-6, with 10 bases identical to TRBD1. Germline CDR1 SGHRS, CDR2 YFSETQ. This CDR3 has 17 residues. V lost 4 bases, J lost 9 bases, and 13 bases stayed unmatched. Together with reference TRBV5-1 and TRBJ1-6, the CDR3 gives the full variable domain: KAGVTQTPRYLIKTRGQQVTLSCSPISGHRSVSWYQQTPGQGLQFLFEYFSETQRNKGNFPGRFSGRQFSNSRSEMNVSTLELGDSALYLCASSQGHRDRGASPLHFGNGTRLTVT.